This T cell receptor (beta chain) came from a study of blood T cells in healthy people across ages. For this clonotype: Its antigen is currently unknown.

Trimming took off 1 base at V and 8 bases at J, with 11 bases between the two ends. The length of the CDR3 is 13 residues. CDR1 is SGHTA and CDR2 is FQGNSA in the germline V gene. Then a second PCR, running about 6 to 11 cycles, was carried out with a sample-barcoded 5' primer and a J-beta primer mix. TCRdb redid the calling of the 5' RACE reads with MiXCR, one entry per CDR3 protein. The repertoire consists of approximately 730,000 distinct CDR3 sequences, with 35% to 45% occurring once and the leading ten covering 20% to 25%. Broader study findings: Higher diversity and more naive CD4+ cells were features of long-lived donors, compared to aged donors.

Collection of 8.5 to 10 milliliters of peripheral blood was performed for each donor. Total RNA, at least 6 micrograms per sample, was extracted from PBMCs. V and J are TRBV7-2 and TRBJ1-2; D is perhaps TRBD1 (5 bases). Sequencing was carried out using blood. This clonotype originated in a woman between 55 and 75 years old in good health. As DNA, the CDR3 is TGTGCCAGCAGCTTAGAGGGGCTAGGAGGCTACACCTTC. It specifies CASSLEGLGGYTF.